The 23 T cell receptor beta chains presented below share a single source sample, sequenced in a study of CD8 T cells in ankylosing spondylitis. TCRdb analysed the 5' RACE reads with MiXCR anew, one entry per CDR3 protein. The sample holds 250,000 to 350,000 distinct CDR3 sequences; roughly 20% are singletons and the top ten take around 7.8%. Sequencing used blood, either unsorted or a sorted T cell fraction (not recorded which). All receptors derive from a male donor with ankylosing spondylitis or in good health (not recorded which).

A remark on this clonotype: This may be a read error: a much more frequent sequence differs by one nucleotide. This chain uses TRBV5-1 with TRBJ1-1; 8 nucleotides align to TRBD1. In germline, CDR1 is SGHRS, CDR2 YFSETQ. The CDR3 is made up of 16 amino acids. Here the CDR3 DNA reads TGCGCCAGCATGGACCAGACAGGGGTCCCGAACAATGAAGCTTTCTTT. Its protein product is CASMDQTGVPNNEAFF.

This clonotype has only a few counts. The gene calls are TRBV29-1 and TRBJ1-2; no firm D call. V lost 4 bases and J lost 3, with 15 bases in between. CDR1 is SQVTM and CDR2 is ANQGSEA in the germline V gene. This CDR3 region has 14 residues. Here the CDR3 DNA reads TGCAGCGTTGTCGGGTGGGCAGTTGACTATGGCTACACCTTC. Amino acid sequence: CSVVGWAVDYGYTF.

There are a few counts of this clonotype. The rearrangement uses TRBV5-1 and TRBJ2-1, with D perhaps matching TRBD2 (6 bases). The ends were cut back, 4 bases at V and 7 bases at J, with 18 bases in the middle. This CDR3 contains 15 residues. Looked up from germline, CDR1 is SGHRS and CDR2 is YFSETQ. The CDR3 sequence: CASSRGFDGGNEQFF. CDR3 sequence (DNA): TGCGCCAGCAGCCGGGGGTTCGATGGGGGGAATGAGCAGTTCTTC.

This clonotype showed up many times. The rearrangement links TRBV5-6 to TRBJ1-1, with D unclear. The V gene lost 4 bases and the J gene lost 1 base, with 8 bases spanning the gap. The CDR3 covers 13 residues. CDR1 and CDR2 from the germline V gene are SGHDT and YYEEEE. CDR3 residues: CASSATKNTEAFF. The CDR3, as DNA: TGTGCCAGCAGCGCTACGAAGAACACTGAAGCTTTCTTT.

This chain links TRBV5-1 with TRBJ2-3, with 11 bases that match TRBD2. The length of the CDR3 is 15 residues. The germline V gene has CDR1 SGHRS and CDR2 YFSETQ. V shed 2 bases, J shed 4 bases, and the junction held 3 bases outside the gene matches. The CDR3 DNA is TGCGCCAGCAGCTTTAGCGGGGGGGCGGCAGATACGCAGTATTTT. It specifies CASSFSGGAADTQYF.

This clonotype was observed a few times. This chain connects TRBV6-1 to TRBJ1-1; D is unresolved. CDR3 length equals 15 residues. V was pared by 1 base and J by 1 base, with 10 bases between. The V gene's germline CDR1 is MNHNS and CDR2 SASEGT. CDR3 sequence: CASSEVGRANTEAFF. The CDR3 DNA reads TGTGCCAGCAGTGAAGTAGGGAGGGCGAACACTGAAGCTTTCTTT.

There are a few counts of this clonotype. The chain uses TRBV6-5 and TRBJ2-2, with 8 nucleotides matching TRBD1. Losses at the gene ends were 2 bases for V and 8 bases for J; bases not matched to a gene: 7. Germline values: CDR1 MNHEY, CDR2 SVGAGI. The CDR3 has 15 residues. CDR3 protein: CASSYTPGGSGELFF. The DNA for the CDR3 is TGTGCCAGCAGTTACACGCCAGGGGGCTCGGGGGAGCTGTTTTTT.

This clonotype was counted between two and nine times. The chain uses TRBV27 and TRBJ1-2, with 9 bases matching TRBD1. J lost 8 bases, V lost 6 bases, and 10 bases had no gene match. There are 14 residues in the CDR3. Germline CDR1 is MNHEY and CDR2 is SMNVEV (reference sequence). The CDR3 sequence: CASRGGQGERGYTF. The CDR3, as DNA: TGTGCCAGCAGGGGGGGACAGGGAGAAAGGGGCTACACCTTC.

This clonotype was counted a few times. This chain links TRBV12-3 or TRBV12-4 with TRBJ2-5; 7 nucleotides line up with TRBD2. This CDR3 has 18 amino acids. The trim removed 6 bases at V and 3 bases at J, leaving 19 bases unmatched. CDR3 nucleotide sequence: TGTGCCAGCAGCAGCTCCGGGACTACGCCGCCAAAAAAAGAGACCCAGTACTTC. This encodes CASSSSGTTPPKKETQYF.

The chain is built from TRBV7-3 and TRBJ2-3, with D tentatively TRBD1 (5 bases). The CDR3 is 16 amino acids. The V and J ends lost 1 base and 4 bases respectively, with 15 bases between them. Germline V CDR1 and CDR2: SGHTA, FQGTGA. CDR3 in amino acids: CASSLSLQGSADTQYF. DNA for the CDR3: TGTGCCAGCAGCTTAAGTCTTCAGGGATCGGCAGATACGCAGTATTTT.

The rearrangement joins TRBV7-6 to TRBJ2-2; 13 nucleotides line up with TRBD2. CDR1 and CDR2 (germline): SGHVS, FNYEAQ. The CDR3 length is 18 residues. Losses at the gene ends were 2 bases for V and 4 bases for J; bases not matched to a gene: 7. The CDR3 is CASSLLPRTSGGTGELFF. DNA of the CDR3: TGTGCCAGCAGCTTACTCCCGCGGACTAGCGGGGGCACCGGGGAGCTGTTTTTT.

CDR3 sequence: CASSLVAGQEQFF. The CDR3 DNA is TGCGCCAGCAGCTTGGTGGCGGGACAGGAGCAGTTCTTC. The J gene is TRBJ2-1, the V gene TRBV5-1; D may be TRBD1 (7 bases). The V gene's germline CDR1 is SGHRS and CDR2 YFSETQ. V lost 0 bases, J lost 10 bases, and 11 bases lay in between. The CDR3 extends over 13 amino acids.

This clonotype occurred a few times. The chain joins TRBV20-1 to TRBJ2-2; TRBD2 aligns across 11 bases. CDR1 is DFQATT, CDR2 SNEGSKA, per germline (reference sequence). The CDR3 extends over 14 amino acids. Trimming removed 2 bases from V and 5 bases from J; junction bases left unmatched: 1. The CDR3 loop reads CSARLAGGTGELFF. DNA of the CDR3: TGCAGTGCTAGACTAGCGGGAGGTACCGGGGAGCTGTTTTTT.

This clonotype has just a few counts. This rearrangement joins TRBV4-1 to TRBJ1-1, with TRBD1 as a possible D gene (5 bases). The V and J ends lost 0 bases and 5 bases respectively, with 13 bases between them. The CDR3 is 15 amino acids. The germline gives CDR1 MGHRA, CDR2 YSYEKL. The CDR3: CASSQEAGRRTEAFF. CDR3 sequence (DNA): TGCGCCAGCAGCCAAGAGGCAGGGCGGCGGACTGAAGCTTTCTTT.

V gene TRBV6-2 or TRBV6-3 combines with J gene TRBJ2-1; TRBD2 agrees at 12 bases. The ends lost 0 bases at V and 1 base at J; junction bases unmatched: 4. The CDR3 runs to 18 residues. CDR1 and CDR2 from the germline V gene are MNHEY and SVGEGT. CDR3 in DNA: TGTGCCAGCAGTTACTCTGGGCTAGCGGGGGGGTCCTACAATGAGCAGTTCTTC. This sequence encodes CASSYSGLAGGSYNEQFF.

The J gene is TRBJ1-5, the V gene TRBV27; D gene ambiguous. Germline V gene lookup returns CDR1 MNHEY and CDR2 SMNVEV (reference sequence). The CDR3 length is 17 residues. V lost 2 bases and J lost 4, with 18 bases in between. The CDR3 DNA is TGTGCCAGCAGTTTAGTCGGTTCGAGAGGTGGAAATCAGCCCCAGCATTTT. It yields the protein CASSLVGSRGGNQPQHF.

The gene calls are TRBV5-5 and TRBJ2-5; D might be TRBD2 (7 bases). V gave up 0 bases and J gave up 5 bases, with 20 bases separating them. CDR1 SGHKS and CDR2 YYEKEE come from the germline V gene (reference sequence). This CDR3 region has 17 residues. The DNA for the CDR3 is TGTGCCAGCAGCTTGGAATACCGGGGGGCGCCCCCGGAGACCCAGTACTTC. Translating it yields CASSLEYRGAPPETQYF.

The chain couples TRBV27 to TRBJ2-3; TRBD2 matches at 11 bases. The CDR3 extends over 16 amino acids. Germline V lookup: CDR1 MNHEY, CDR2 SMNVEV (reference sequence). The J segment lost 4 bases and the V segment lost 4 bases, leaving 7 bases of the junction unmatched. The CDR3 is CASSSLAGGDADTQYF. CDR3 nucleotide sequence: TGTGCCAGCAGTTCATTAGCGGGGGGGGACGCAGATACGCAGTATTTT.

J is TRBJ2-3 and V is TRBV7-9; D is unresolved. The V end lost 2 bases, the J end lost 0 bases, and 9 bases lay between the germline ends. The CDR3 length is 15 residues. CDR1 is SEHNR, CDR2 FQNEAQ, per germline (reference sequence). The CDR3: CASSLNLGSTDTQYF. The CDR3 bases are TGTGCCAGCAGCTTAAATTTGGGGAGCACAGATACGCAGTATTTT.

CDR3: CASSLFRTGGPSDYGYTF. In nucleotides, the CDR3 is TGCGCCAGCAGCTTGTTTAGGACAGGGGGCCCGTCCGACTATGGCTACACCTTC. The V call is TRBV5-1, the J call TRBJ1-2; TRBD1 agrees at 11 bases. V lost 1 base to trimming and J lost 3 bases; unmatched junction nucleotides: 11. Germline-derived CDR1 and CDR2 are SGHRS and YFSETQ. The CDR3 sequence is 18 residues long.

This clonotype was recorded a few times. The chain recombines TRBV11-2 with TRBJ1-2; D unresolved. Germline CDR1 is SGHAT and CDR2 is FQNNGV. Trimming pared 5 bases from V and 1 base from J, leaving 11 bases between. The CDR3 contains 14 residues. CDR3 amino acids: CASSPRTDNYGYTF. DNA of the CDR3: TGTGCCAGCAGCCCCCGAACGGATAACTATGGCTACACCTTC.

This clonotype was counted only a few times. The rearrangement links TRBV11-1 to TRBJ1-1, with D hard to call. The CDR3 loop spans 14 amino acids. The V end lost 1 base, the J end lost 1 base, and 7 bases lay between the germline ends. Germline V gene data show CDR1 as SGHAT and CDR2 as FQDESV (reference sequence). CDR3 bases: TGTGCCAGCAGCTTAGTAATCCCGAACACTGAAGCTTTCTTT. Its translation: CASSLVIPNTEAFF.

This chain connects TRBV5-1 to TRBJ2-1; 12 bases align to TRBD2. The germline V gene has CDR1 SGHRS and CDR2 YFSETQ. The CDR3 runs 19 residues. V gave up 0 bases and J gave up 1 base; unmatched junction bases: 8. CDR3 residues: CASSLDLAGGPGSYNEQFF. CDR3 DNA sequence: TGCGCCAGCAGCTTGGATCTAGCGGGAGGGCCGGGGTCCTACAATGAGCAGTTCTTC.